One sample yielded the 5 T cell receptor beta chains listed below, sequenced in a study of blood T cells in healthy people across ages. The use of a sample-barcoded 5' primer and a J-beta primer mix characterized a second PCR of roughly 6 to 11 cycles. TCRdb reanalysed the 5' RACE reads using MiXCR and keeps one entry per CDR3 protein. The sample shows 1.5 million to 1.8 million distinct CDR3 sequences, about 42% of them seen only once. The sample was blood. These receptors all stem from a woman between 18 and 30 years old in good health.

This clonotype was recorded once. The CDR3 nucleotides read TGTGCCACCGCGCCTAAGGACTATCTTCAGCCCCAGCATTTT. It encodes CATAPKDYLQPQHF. The chain employs TRBV15 and TRBJ1-5; D is uncertain. Per germline, CDR1 LNHNV and CDR2 YYDKDF (reference sequence). V lost 8 bases and J 6 bases, leaving 17 bases between the germline ends. The CDR3 has 14 residues.

This clonotype turned up a few times. V usage is TRBV7-2 and J usage is TRBJ1-2; D call uncertain. The CDR3 totals 14 residues. The germline gives CDR1 SGHTA, CDR2 FQGNSA. V lost 2 bases to trimming and J lost 3 bases, with 10 bases between them. For the CDR3, the DNA is TGTGCCAGCAGCTTAACCCGGTCAGACTATGGCTACACCTTC. This codes for CASSLTRSDYGYTF.

This chain links TRBV27 with TRBJ1-4; unclear D gene. V was shortened by 5 bases and J by 1 base, with 14 bases between the two germline ends. This CDR3 contains 16 residues. Germline CDR1 MNHEY, CDR2 SMNVEV (reference sequence). The DNA for the CDR3 is TGTGCCAGCAGTACCCGATCGGCGGGAACTAATGAAAAACTGTTTTTT. Its protein product is CASSTRSAGTNEKLFF.

V usage is TRBV4-1 and J usage is TRBJ2-7; a weak D match, TRBD1 (6 bases). Looked up from germline, CDR1 is MGHRA and CDR2 is YSYEKL. This CDR3 region has 14 residues. V lost 5 bases to trimming and J lost 3 bases, with 14 bases between them. The CDR3 DNA reads as TGCGCCAGCAGCGCTGACGACAGGTTCTACGAGCAGTACTTC. Its protein is CASSADDRFYEQYF.

The rearrangement joins TRBV12-3 or TRBV12-4 to TRBJ2-3; D is possibly TRBD1 (6 bases). Trimming took 5 bases from V and 5 from J, leaving 17 bases between them. The CDR3 totals 15 residues. CDR3 sequence (DNA): TGTGCCAGCAGTAGCCAGGGGCTCCGGGGAGATACGCAGTATTTT. Translation: CASSSQGLRGDTQYF.